A single sample gave rise to the 24 T cell receptor beta chains below, sequenced in a study of early T cells in non-severe SARS-CoV-2 infection. TCRdb passed the 5' RACE reads through MiXCR, listing each CDR3 protein once. This sample yields about 60,000 distinct CDR3 sequences, of which about 12% are seen a single time; 4% to 5% belongs to the top ten. Sequencing used whole blood. The receptor source for this set is an adult who was a healthcare worker with PCR-confirmed SARS-CoV-2 infection or an uninfected control (not recorded which).

The genes are TRBV3-1 and TRBJ2-3; TRBD2 matches 11 bases. Germline values: CDR1 LGHDT, CDR2 YNNKEL (reference sequence). The CDR3 spans 17 residues. The V segment lost 2 bases and the J segment 2 bases; nucleotides outside the gene matches: 6. The CDR3: CASSQLGLAENTDTQYF. The CDR3 nucleotides read TGTGCCAGCAGCCAACTGGGACTAGCGGAAAACACAGATACGCAGTATTTT.

The rearrangement uses TRBV12-3 or TRBV12-4 and TRBJ1-1, with D possibly being TRBD1 (5 bases). The CDR3 is 17 amino acids. Trimming stripped 1 base from V and 3 bases from J, with 18 bases between. The CDR3 DNA reads TGTGCCAGCAGTTTAGAAGTAGGGATTGGGGGAGACACTGAAGCTTTCTTT. This codes for CASSLEVGIGGDTEAFF.

This clonotype was counted between two and nine times. The chain carries TRBV5-6 and TRBJ2-7, with D possibly being TRBD1 or TRBD2 (7 bases each). The CDR3 extends over 16 amino acids. CDR1 is SGHDT and CDR2 is YYEEEE in the germline V gene. Trimming removed 4 bases at V and 5 bases at J, with 22 bases between. Here the CDR3 reads CASSTPRRGGIDEQYF. The CDR3 DNA sequence: TGTGCCAGCAGCACCCCGCGCAGGGGGGGTATCGACGAGCAGTACTTC.

Points on this clonotype: At one end the junction does not follow the germline gene, possibly because of a read error. The DNA of the CDR3 is TGTGCCAGCAGCCCCTCAGGTGTAACGGTTCCCTTT. Translated: CASSPSGVTVPF. The chain is built from TRBV28 and TRBJ2-3, with D unresolved. The germline V gene encodes CDR1 MDHEN and CDR2 SYDVKM. The CDR3 is made up of 12 amino acids.

This clonotype has only a few counts. The V gene is TRBV30, the J gene TRBJ1-4; D is unclear. Trimming shortened V by 1 base and J by 1 base, and 13 bases separated the two germline ends. CDR3 size: 16 residues. Per germline, CDR1 GTSNPN and CDR2 SVGIG (reference sequence). The CDR3 loop reads CAWSAPRKGTNEKLFF. Written as DNA, the CDR3 is TGTGCCTGGAGTGCCCCACGTAAGGGAACTAATGAAAAACTGTTTTTT.

This clonotype was found many times. The genes are TRBV11-1 and TRBJ2-1; TRBD2 matches 8 bases. V lost 4 bases and J lost 3; bases outside the gene matches: 8. Germline V gene lookup returns CDR1 SGHAT and CDR2 FQDESV (reference sequence). This CDR3 spans 16 amino acids. CDR3 sequence (DNA): TGTGCCAGCAGCTCTCTGAGAACTAGCGGCTACAATGAGCAGTTCTTC. It yields the protein CASSSLRTSGYNEQFF.

This clonotype has a count of ten or more. The V call is TRBV7-8, the J call TRBJ1-3; D uncertain. Germline V lookup: CDR1 SGHVS, CDR2 FQNEAQ. Trimming stripped 5 bases from V and 4 bases from J, with 12 bases between. This CDR3 is built from 14 residues. The CDR3 loop is CASSPDFYGNTIYF. DNA for the CDR3: TGTGCCAGCAGCCCGGACTTCTACGGAAACACCATATATTTT.

This clonotype has ten or more counts. The chain carries TRBV2 and TRBJ2-6, with D unclear. The CDR3 runs 13 residues. The ends were cut back, 5 bases at V and 1 base at J, with 3 bases in the middle. Germline V gene lookup returns CDR1 SNHLY and CDR2 FYNNEI. The CDR3 sequence is CASSKSGANVLTF. Here the CDR3 DNA reads TGTGCCAGCAGTAAATCTGGGGCCAACGTCCTGACTTTC.

This clonotype was counted many times. The chain combines TRBV19 with TRBJ2-1, with D hard to call. CDR1 and CDR2 from the germline V gene are LNHDA and SQIVND (reference sequence). Trimming stripped 5 bases from V and 5 bases from J, with 13 bases between. The CDR3 runs to 14 residues. The DNA for the CDR3 is TGTGCCAGTAGTCGCTTTAAACAGAACAATGAGCAGTTCTTC. This encodes CASSRFKQNNEQFF.

The CDR3 is CASSETVMETQYF. The CDR3 DNA reads TGTGCCAGCAGCGAGACAGTAATGGAGACCCAGTACTTC. The chain recombines TRBV5-4 with TRBJ2-5; D possibly corresponds to TRBD1 (5 bases). The V gene lost 4 bases and the J gene lost 5 bases, with 12 bases spanning the gap. Per germline, CDR1 SGHNT and CDR2 YYREEE (reference sequence). This CDR3 has 13 residues.

This clonotype was observed at least ten times. The chain combines TRBV6-6 with TRBJ2-1, with D possibly matching TRBD2 (5 bases). This CDR3 comprises 14 residues. The V and J ends lost 7 bases and 3 bases respectively, with 13 bases between them. Per germline, CDR1 MNHNY and CDR2 SVGAGI (reference sequence). CDR3 sequence (DNA): TGTGCCAGCACCTCGCAAGGGAGCTACAATGAGCAGTTCTTC. Translated, it gives CASTSQGSYNEQFF.

V gene TRBV5-1 combines with J gene TRBJ1-4, with a weak D call TRBD1 (6 bases). The CDR3 totals 13 residues. CDR1 and CDR2 from the germline V gene are SGHRS and YFSETQ. V was pared by 5 bases and J by 5 bases, with 10 bases between. This CDR3 reads CASSTGSNEKLFF. CDR3 bases: TGCGCCAGCAGTACAGGGTCCAATGAAAAACTGTTTTTT.

There are many counts of this clonotype. The junction differs from germline at one of its ends, possibly a read error. This sequence joins TRBV10-3 and TRBJ2-7, with TRBD2 as a possible D gene (5 bases). The CDR3 consists of 13 residues. Germline V gene sequence: CDR1 ENHRY, CDR2 SYGVKD. CDR3 amino acids: CAISDGLSDEQYF. In DNA, the CDR3 is TGTGCCATCAGTGACGGACTCTCCGACGAGCAGTACTTC.

This clonotype was counted a few times. The chain is built from TRBV12-5 and TRBJ1-6; no firm D call. V was pared by 3 bases and J by 5 bases, with 5 bases between. The germline CDR1 and CDR2 sequences are LGHNT and FRNRAP. CDR3 size: 13 residues. The CDR3 nucleotides read TGTGCTAGTGGTTTACGCCATAATTCACCCCTCCACTTT. As protein: CASGLRHNSPLHF.

At least ten counts were recorded for this clonotype. V is TRBV27 and J is TRBJ2-5, with 9 bases fitting TRBD2. The germline V gene encodes CDR1 MNHEY and CDR2 SMNVEV (reference sequence). J was trimmed by 3 bases and V by 8 bases; bases with no gene match: 7. The CDR3 is 14 residues long. The CDR3 reads CASPVAGEEETQYF. CDR3 DNA sequence: TGTGCCAGCCCTGTAGCGGGAGAGGAAGAGACCCAGTACTTC.

This clonotype has only a few counts. This sequence joins TRBV2 and TRBJ2-2, with TRBD1 matching 10 bases. This CDR3 is 16 amino acids long. V trimming: 6 bases; J trimming: 1 base; junction bases outside the gene matches: 5. Germline CDR1 and CDR2: SNHLY and FYNNEI. The CDR3 protein is CASRDGTGVNTGELFF. DNA for the CDR3: TGTGCCAGCAGGGACGGGACAGGGGTGAACACCGGGGAGCTGTTTTTT.

This clonotype was seen ten or more times. The chain links TRBV19 to TRBJ2-6, with TRBD1 matching over 7 bases. Germline CDR1 and CDR2: LNHDA and SQIVND (reference sequence). The CDR3 runs to 18 residues. V dropped 1 base and J dropped 1; count of bases not matched to a gene: 7. The CDR3 DNA reads as TGTGCCAGTAGTATAGGGACAGGACGCTCATCTGGGGCCAACGTCCTGACTTTC. As protein: CASSIGTGRSSGANVLTF.

This clonotype was counted a few times. The chain is built from TRBV7-9 and TRBJ1-5; 7 bases are shared with TRBD1. The CDR3 sequence is 13 residues long. Germline lookup yields CDR1 SEHNR and CDR2 FQNEAQ (reference sequence). Germline trimming cut 6 bases from V and 5 bases from J; bases unmatched to any gene: 4. CDR3 bases: TGTGCCAGCAGTCAGGGGGGCGATCAGCCCCAGCATTTT. This translates into CASSQGGDQPQHF.

The chain carries TRBV6-6 and TRBJ1-2; TRBD1 matches at 9 bases. Germline assignment: CDR1 MNHNY and CDR2 SVGAGI (reference sequence). Trimming cost V 0 bases and J 5 bases; bases outside gene matches: 16. The CDR3 covers 19 residues. The CDR3 here is CASSYSRAAGLTGGYGYTF. DNA of the CDR3: TGTGCCAGCAGTTACTCGAGAGCGGCCGGCCTGACAGGGGGGTATGGCTACACCTTC.

This clonotype was detected only a few times. The J gene is TRBJ2-5, the V gene TRBV18, with D possibly TRBD1 on 6 matching bases. Trimming shortened V by 3 bases and J by 3 bases, and 11 bases separated the two germline ends. The CDR3 length is 14 residues. Per germline, CDR1 KGHSH and CDR2 LQKENI. The CDR3 DNA sequence: TGTGCCAGCTCACCTCCCGGACAGAAAGAGACCCAGTACTTC. Translating gives CASSPPGQKETQYF. The whole variable domain, remainder taken from reference TRBV18 and TRBJ2-5, is NAGVMQNPRHLVRRRGQEARLRCSPMKGHSHVYWYRQLPEEGLKFMVYLQKENIIDESGMPKERFSAEFPKEGPSILRIQQVVRGDSAAYFCASSPPGQKETQYFGPGTRLLVL.

The sample holds many counts of this clonotype. CDR3 DNA: TGTGCCAGCAGTTACTGGGCAGAGAACACTGAAGCTTTCTTT. Translating gives CASSYWAENTEAFF. The chain combines TRBV6-6 with TRBJ1-1, with no clear D. CDR1 is MNHNY and CDR2 is SVGAGI in the germline V gene (reference sequence). The CDR3 length is 14 residues. Trimming pared 1 base from V and 1 base from J, leaving 7 bases between.

This clonotype was seen repeatedly, ten times or more. The gene calls are TRBV5-1 and TRBJ1-4; 8 bases are a match to TRBD1. CDR3 length equals 14 residues. CDR1 is SGHRS and CDR2 is YFSETQ in the germline V gene. V shed 7 bases and J 0 bases; nucleotides not matched to a gene: 2. CDR3 residues: CASGQGSTNEKLFF. Here the CDR3 DNA reads TGCGCCAGCGGACAGGGTTCAACTAATGAAAAACTGTTTTTT.

This clonotype was observed at least ten times. The chain links TRBV7-8 to TRBJ2-1; D call uncertain. This CDR3 spans 12 amino acids. Germline lookup yields CDR1 SGHVS and CDR2 FQNEAQ. V was trimmed by 1 base and J by 6 bases, leaving 4 bases between them. CDR3 nucleotides: TGTGCCAGCAGCTTAGGGGTCAATGAGCAGTTCTTC. Protein sequence: CASSLGVNEQFF.

The chain is built from TRBV30 and TRBJ2-3, with D uncertain. There are 14 residues in the CDR3. CDR1 is GTSNPN and CDR2 is SVGIG in the germline V gene (reference sequence). Trimming took 2 bases from V and 1 from J, leaving 10 bases between them. CDR3 sequence (DNA): TGTGCCTGGAGTATTCAATCGGGCACAGATACGCAGTATTTT. Protein: CAWSIQSGTDTQYF.